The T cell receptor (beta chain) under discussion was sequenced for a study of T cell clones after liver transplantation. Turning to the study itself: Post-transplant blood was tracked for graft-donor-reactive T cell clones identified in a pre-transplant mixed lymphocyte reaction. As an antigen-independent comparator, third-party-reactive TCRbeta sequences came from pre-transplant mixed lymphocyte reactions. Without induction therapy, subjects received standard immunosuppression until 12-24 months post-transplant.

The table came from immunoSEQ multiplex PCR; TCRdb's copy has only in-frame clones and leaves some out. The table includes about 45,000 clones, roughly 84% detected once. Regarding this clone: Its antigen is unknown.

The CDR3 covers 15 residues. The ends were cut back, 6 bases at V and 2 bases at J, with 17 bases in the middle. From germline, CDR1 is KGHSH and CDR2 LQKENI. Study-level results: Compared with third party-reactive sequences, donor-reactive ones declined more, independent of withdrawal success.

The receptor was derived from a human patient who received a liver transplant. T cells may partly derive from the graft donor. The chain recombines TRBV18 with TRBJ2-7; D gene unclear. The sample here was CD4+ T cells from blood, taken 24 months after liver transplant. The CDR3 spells CASSPSMTGAYEQYF. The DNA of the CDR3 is TGTGCCAGCTCCCCGAGCATGACGGGCGCCTACGAGCAGTACTTC.